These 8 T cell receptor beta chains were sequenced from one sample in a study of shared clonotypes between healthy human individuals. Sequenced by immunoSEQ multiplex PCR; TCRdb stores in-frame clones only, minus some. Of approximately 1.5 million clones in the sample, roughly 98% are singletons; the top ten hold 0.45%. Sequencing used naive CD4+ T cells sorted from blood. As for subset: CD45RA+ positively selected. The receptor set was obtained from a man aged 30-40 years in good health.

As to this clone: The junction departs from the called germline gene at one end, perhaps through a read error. The CDR3 here is CASRLAVSDTQYF. In nucleotides, the CDR3 is TGTGCCAGCAGGTTGGCCGTGTCGGATACGCAGTATTTT. The rearrangement links TRBV5-4 to TRBJ2-3, with unresolved D. CDR1 SGHNT and CDR2 YYREEE come from the germline V gene (reference sequence). The CDR3 is 13 residues long.

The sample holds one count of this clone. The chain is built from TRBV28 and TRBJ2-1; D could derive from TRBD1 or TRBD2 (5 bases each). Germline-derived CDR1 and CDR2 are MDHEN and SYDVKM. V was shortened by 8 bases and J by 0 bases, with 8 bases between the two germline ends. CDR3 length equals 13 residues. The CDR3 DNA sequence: TGTGCCAGCGGGACCCGCTCCTACAATGAGCAGTTCTTC. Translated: CASGTRSYNEQFF.

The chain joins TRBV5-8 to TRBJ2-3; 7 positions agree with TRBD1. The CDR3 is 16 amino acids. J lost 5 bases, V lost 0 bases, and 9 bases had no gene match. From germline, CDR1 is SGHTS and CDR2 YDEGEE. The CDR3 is CASSLARIRQGDTQYF. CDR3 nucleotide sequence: TGTGCCAGCAGCTTGGCCCGAATCCGACAGGGAGATACGCAGTATTTT.

CDR3 amino acids: CASSEPRGFGANVLTF. The CDR3 region has the DNA TGTGCCAGCAGTGAGCCTCGAGGGTTCGGGGCCAACGTCCTGACTTTC. The rearrangement joins TRBV25-1 to TRBJ2-6; maybe TRBD2 (5 bases). V shed 3 bases and J shed 4 bases, with 13 bases lying between them. The CDR3 runs to 16 residues. CDR1 and CDR2 from the germline V gene are MGHDK and SYGVNS.

The CDR3 DNA is TGTGCCAGCCGCCCGGGGGGTGTAGGAAACACTGAAGCTTTCTTT. Protein: CASRPGGVGNTEAFF. This chain links TRBV28 with TRBJ1-1; a possible D gene is TRBD1 (5 bases). Germline V gives CDR1 MDHEN, CDR2 SYDVKM. The CDR3 is made up of 15 amino acids. Trimming removed 8 bases from V and 2 bases from J, with 18 bases in between.

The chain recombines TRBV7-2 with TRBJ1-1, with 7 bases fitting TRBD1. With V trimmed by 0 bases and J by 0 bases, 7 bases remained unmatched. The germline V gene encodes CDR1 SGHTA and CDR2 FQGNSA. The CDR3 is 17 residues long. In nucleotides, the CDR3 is TGTGCCAGCAGCTTAGCGCTAGGGACAGCTATGAACACTGAAGCTTTCTTT. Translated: CASSLALGTAMNTEAFF.

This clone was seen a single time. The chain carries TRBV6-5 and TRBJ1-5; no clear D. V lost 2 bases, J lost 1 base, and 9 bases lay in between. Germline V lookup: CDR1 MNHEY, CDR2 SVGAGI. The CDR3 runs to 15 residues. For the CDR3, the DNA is TGTGCCAGCAGTTACGGGCCCGGGAGCAATCAGCCCCAGCATTTT. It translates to CASSYGPGSNQPQHF.

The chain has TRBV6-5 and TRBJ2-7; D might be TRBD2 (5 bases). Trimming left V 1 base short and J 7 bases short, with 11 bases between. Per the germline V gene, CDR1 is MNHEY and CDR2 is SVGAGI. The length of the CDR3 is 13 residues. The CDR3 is CASSYYSGKEQYF. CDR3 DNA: TGTGCCAGCAGTTACTATTCCGGGAAGGAGCAGTACTTC.